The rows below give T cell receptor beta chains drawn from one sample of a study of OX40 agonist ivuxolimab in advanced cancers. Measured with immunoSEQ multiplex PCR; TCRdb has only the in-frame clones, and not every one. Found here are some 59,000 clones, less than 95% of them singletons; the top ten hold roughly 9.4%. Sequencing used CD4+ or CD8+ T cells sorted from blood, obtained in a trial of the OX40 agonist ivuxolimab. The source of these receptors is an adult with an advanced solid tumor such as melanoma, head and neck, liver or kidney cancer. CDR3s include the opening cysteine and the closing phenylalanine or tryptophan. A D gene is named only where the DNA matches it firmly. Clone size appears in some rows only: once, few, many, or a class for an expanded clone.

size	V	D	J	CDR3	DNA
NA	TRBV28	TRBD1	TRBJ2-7	CASSYYRGIGSYEQYF	TGTGCCAGCAGTTACTACAGGGGAATTGGCTCCTACGAGCAGTACTTC
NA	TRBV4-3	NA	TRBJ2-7	CASSPISNSYEQYF	TGCGCCAGCAGCCCCATAAGCAACTCCTACGAGCAGTACTTC
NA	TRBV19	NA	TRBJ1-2	CASSMGARVGYTF	TGTGCCAGTAGTATGGGGGCTCGGGTTGGCTACACCTTC
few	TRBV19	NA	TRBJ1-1	CASSTGPGTEAFF	TGTGCCAGTTCGACAGGACCGGGCACTGAAGCTTTCTTT
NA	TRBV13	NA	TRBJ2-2	CASSLEIGGELFF	TGTGCCAGCAGCTTAGAAATCGGCGGGGAGCTGTTTTTT
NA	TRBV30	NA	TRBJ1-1	CAWSASTMNTEAFF	TGTGCCTGGAGTGCCTCCACAATGAACACTGAAGCTTTCTTT
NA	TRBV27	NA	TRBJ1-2	CASSSGGYGYTF	TGTGCCAGCAGTTCCGGGGGCTATGGCTACACCTTC
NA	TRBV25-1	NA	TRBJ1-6	CASSPTGFSSPLHF	TGTGCCAGCAGCCCCACGGGGTTCAGTTCACCCCTCCACTTT
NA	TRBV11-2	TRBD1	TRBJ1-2	CASSLAPGQGYGYTF	TGTGCCAGCAGCTTAGCTCCGGGACAGGGCTATGGCTACACCTTC
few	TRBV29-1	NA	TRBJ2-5	CSAMGPTGDQETQYF	TGCAGCGCGATGGGCCCGACCGGGGACCAAGAGACCCAGTACTTC
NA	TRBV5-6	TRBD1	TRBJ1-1	CASSYGTGMSTEAFF	TGTGCCAGCAGCTACGGGACAGGGATGTCAACTGAAGCTTTCTTT
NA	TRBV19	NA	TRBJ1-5	CASSMRGDSNQPQHF	TGTGCCAGTAGTATGCGTGGGGATAGCAATCAGCCCCAGCATTTT
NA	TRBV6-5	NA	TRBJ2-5	CASSYRTSSYQETQYF	TGTGCCAGCAGTTACAGAACATCGAGCTATCAAGAGACCCAGTACTTC
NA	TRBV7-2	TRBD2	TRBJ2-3	CASSLGPAGGGTDTQYF	TGTGCCAGCAGCTTAGGTCCAGCGGGAGGGGGAACAGATACGCAGTATTTT
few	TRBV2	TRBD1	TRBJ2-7	CASSDTDRAYEQYF	TGTGCCAGCAGTGATACGGACAGGGCCTACGAGCAGTACTTC
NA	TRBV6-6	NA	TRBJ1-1	CASSYGGSQAFF	TGTGCCAGCAGTTACGGGGGTTCCCAAGCTTTCTTT
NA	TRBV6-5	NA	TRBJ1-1	CASSYGPQGEAFF	TGTGCCAGCAGTTATGGTCCCCAGGGTGAAGCTTTCTTT
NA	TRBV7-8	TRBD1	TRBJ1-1	CASSLPPRTGSTEAFF	TGTGCCAGCAGCTTACCCCCCCGGACAGGGTCGACTGAAGCTTTCTTT
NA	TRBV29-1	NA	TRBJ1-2	CSVDKDGQANYGYTF	TGCAGCGTTGATAAGGACGGCCAAGCTAACTATGGCTACACCTTC
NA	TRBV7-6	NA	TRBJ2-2	CASSLPGEEELFF	TGTGCCAGCAGCCTTCCGGGGGAAGAGGAGCTGTTTTTT
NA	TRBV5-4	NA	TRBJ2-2	CASSLVATNTGELFF	TGTGCCAGCAGCTTGGTAGCGACGAACACCGGGGAGCTGTTTTTT
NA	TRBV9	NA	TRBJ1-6	CASSVGQPNSPLHF	TGTGCCAGCAGCGTAGGGCAGCCCAATTCACCCCTCCACTTT
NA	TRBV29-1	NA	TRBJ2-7	CSVGQWAPEEQYF	TGCAGCGTTGGTCAATGGGCGCCCGAGGAGCAGTACTTC
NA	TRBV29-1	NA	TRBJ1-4	CSVDWGEKLFF	TGCAGCGTTGATTGGGGGGAAAAACTGTTTTTT
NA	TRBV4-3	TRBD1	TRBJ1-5	CASSHSQGSDQPQHF	TGCGCCAGCAGCCACTCACAGGGGAGCGATCAGCCCCAGCATTTT
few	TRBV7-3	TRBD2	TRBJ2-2	CASSPAASGGPGELFF	TGTGCCAGCAGCCCCGCGGCTAGCGGGGGGCCCGGGGAGCTGTTTTTT
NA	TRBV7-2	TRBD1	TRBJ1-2	CASSLGLGQGLFGYTF	TGTGCCAGCAGCTTAGGCCTAGGACAGGGGCTCTTCGGCTACACCTTC
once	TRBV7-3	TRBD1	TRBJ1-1	CASSDSGGSGTEAFF	TGTGCCAGCAGCGATTCAGGGGGCTCAGGCACTGAAGCTTTCTTT
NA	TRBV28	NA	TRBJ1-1	CASSLLGGGLTEAFF	TGTGCCAGCAGTTTACTCGGTGGAGGGCTCACTGAAGCTTTCTTT
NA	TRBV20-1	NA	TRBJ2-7	CSASRGDEQYF	TGCAGTGCTAGTCGCGGGGACGAGCAGTACTTC
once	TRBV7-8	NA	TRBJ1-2	CASSRDGGSGYTF	TGTGCCAGCAGCAGAGACGGTGGGAGTGGCTACACCTTC